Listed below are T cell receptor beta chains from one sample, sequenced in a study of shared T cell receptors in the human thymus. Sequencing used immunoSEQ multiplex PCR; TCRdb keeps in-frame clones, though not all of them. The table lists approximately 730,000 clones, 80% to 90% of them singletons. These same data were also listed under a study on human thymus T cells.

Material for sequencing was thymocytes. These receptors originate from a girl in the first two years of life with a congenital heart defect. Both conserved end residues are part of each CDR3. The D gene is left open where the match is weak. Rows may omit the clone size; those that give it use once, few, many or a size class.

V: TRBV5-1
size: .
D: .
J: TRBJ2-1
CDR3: CASSLWLYNEQFF
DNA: TGCGCCAGCAGCTTGTGGCTGTACAATGAGCAGTTCTTC

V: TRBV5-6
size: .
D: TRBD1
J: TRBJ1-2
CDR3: CASSLARQGPYGYTF
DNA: TGTGCCAGCAGCTTGGCCCGACAGGGACCCTATGGCTACACCTTC

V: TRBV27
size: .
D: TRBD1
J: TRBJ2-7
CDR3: CASSPRQGTTYEQYF
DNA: TGTGCCAGCAGTCCTCGACAGGGGACCACCTACGAGCAGTACTTC

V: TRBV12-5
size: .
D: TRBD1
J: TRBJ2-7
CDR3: CASGLVLGLGQGPYEQYF
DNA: TGTGCTAGTGGTTTGGTACTGGGTTTAGGACAGGGACCCTACGAGCAGTACTTC

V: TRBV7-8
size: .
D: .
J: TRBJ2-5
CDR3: CASSSFFAATQYF
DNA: TGTGCCAGCAGCTCTTTTTTCGCGGCAACCCAGTACTTC

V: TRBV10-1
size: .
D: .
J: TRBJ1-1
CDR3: CASSQGRMNTEAFF
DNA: TGCGCCAGCAGCCAGGGGAGAATGAACACTGAAGCTTTCTTT

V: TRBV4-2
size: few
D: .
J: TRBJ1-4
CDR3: CASSQERDEKLFF
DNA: TGTGCCAGCAGCCAAGAGAGGGATGAAAAACTGTTTTTT

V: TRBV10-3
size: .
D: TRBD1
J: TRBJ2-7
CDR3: CAISSQDRAYEQYF
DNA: TGTGCCATCAGTTCGCAGGACAGGGCCTACGAGCAGTACTTC

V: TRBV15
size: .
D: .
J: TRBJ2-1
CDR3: CATRTSRYNEQFF
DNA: TGTGCCACCAGGACCTCTAGGTACAATGAGCAGTTCTTC

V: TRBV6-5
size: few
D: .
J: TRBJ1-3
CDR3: CASSLTGRANTIYF
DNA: TGTGCCAGCAGCCTTACAGGGAGGGCAAACACCATATATTTT

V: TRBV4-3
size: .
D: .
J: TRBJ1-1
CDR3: CASSQVAGGEAFF
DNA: TGCGCCAGCAGCCAAGTGGCCGGGGGAGAAGCTTTCTTT

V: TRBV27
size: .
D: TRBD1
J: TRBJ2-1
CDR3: CASSSVYRGSTNEQFF
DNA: TGTGCCAGCAGTTCCGTCTACAGGGGGAGCACCAATGAGCAGTTCTTC

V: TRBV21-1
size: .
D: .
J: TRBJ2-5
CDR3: CASSETAGGQETQYF
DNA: TGTGCCAGCAGCGAGACGGCGGGGGGACAAGAGACCCAGTACTTC

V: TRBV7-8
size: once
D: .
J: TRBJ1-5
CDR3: CASSPHRAGDQPQHF
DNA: TGTGCCAGCAGCCCCCATAGAGCAGGGGATCAGCCCCAGCATTTT

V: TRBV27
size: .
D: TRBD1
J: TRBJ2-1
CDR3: CASSLDRGPYNEQFF
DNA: TGTGCCAGCAGTTTGGACAGGGGACCCTACAATGAGCAGTTCTTC

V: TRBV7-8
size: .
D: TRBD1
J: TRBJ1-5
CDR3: CASSFRQGLGNQPQHF
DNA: TGTGCCAGCAGCTTTAGACAGGGGTTAGGCAATCAGCCCCAGCATTTT

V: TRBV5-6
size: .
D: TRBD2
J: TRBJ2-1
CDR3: CASSPTSGGTNEQFF
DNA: TGTGCCAGCAGCCCGACTAGCGGGGGGACGAATGAGCAGTTCTTC

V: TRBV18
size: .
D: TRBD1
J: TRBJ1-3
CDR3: CASSPRQGPTGNTIYF
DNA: TGTGCCAGCTCACCACGACAGGGACCTACTGGAAACACCATATATTTT

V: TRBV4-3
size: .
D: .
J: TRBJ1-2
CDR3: CASSQERPGSGYTF
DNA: TGCGCCAGCAGCCAAGAGAGGCCGGGAAGTGGCTACACCTTC

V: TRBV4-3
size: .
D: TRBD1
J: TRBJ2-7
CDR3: CASNQRYRPGQAFHYEQYF
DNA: TGCGCCAGCAACCAACGTTATCGACCGGGACAGGCGTTCCACTACGAGCAGTACTTC

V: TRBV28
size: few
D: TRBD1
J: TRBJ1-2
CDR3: CASRKNRDRPPKGTF
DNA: TGTGCCAGCCGGAAGAACCGGGACAGGCCACCGAAGGGCACCTTC

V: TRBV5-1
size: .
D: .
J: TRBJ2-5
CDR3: CASSYRVQETQYF
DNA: TGCGCCAGCAGCTACAGGGTACAAGAGACCCAGTACTTC

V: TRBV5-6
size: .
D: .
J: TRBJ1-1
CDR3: CASSHPPDKNTEAFF
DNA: TGTGCCAGCAGCCATCCACCTGACAAGAACACTGAAGCTTTCTTT

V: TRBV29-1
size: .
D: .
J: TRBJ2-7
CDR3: CSVVGGRGPYEQYF
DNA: TGCAGCGTTGTCGGGGGGCGGGGTCCCTACGAGCAGTACTTC

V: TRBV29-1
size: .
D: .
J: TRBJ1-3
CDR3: CSAVETPGNTIYF
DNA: TGCAGCGCCGTGGAGACCCCTGGAAACACCATATATTTT

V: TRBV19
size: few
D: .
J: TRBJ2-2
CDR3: CASSICTDTNTGELFF
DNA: TGTGCCAGTAGTATCTGTACAGATACGAACACCGGGGAGCTGTTTTTT

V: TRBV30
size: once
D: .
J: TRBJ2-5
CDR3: CAWVPPQVAQETQYF
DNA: TGTGCCTGGGTTCCGCCCCAGGTGGCCCAAGAGACCCAGTACTTC

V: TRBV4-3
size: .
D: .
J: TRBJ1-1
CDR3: CASSQERAGGTEAFF
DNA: TGCGCCAGCAGCCAAGAGAGGGCGGGTGGCACTGAAGCTTTCTTT

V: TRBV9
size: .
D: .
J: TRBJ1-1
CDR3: CASSVSKHPGEEAFF
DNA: TGTGCCAGCAGCGTAAGTAAGCATCCCGGGGAGGAAGCTTTCTTT

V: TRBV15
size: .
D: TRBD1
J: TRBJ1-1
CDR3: CATSRDPGQGAVNTEAFF
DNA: TGTGCCACCAGCAGAGATCCGGGACAGGGGGCCGTGAACACTGAAGCTTTCTTT

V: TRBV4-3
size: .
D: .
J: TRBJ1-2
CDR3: CASSPELRLANYGYTF
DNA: TGCGCCAGCAGCCCCGAACTCCGGTTAGCTAACTATGGCTACACCTTC

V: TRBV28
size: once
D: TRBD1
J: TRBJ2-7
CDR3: CASSLFGVEGQVSSYEQYF
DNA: TGTGCCAGCAGTTTATTTGGTGTGGAAGGACAGGTCAGCTCCTACGAGCAGTACTTC

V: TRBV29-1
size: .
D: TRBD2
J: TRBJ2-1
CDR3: CSAHLSGGALYNEQFF
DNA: TGCAGCGCCCACCTTAGCGGGGGGGCCTTATACAATGAGCAGTTCTTC

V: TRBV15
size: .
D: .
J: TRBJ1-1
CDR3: CATSRDVRSDSHVPTEAFF
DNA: TGTGCCACCAGCAGAGATGTCCGGTCCGACAGCCATGTCCCCACTGAAGCTTTCTTT

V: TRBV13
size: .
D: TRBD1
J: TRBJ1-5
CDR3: CASSLVRDRGRGQPQHF
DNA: TGTGCCAGCAGCTTAGTCCGGGACAGGGGGCGCGGGCAGCCCCAGCATTTT

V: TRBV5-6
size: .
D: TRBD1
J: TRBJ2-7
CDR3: CASLGQGDYEQYF
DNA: TGTGCCAGCTTGGGACAGGGGGACTACGAGCAGTACTTC

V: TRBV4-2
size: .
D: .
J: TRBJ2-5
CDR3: CASSQWGRSSHKETQYF
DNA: TGTGCCAGCAGCCAATGGGGCCGGAGTTCCCACAAAGAGACCCAGTACTTC

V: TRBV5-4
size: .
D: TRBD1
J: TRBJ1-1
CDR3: CASSLEGAATEAFF
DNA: TGTGCCAGCAGCTTGGAGGGGGCGGCCACTGAAGCTTTCTTT

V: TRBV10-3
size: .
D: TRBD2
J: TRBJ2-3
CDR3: CAISESTGLAGTDTQYF
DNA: TGTGCCATCAGTGAGTCAACGGGACTAGCGGGCACAGATACGCAGTATTTT

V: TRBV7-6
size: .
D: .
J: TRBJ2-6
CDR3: CASSLVAGALPSGANVLTF
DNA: TGTGCCAGCAGCTTAGTAGCAGGGGCGCTCCCCTCTGGGGCCAACGTCCTGACTTTC

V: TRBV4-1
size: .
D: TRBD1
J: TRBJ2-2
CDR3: CASSQDSAKTGWTGELFF
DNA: TGCGCCAGCAGCCAAGATTCGGCCAAGACAGGGTGGACCGGGGAGCTGTTTTTT

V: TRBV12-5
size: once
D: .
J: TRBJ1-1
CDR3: CASGPPGGGCTEAFF
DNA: TGTGCTAGTGGCCCGCCCGGGGGGGGATGCACTGAAGCTTTCTTT

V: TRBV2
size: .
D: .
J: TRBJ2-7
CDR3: CASRITRGSSYEQYF
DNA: TGTGCCAGCAGGATAACCAGGGGAAGCTCCTACGAGCAGTACTTC

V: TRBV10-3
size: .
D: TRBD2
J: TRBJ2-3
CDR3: CAISVSSGGETSTDTQYF
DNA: TGTGCCATCAGTGTCTCTAGCGGGGGGGAGACTAGCACAGATACGCAGTATTTT

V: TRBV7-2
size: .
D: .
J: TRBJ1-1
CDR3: CASSLRGNTEAFF
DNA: TGTGCCAGCAGCTTAAGGGGAAACACTGAAGCTTTCTTT

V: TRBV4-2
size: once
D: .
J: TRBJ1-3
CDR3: CASSQDPLLLPYPTSSGNTIYF
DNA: TGTGCCAGCAGCCAAGATCCCCTTCTGCTTCCATACCCCACGAGCTCTGGAAACACCATATATTTT

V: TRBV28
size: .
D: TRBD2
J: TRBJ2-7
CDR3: CASSPRTSGTYEQYF
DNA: TGTGCCAGCAGCCCACGGACTAGCGGCACCTACGAGCAGTACTTC

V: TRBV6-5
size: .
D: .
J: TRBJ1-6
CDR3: CASSYTGHYNSPLHF
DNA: TGTGCCAGCAGTTACACAGGGCACTATAATTCACCCCTCCACTTT

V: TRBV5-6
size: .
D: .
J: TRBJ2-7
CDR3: CASSLWEIHYEQYF
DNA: TGTGCCAGCAGCTTGTGGGAGATTCACTACGAGCAGTACTTC

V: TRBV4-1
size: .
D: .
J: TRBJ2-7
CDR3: CASSQDLRRAYEQYF
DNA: TGCGCCAGCAGCCAAGATCTCAGGAGGGCTTACGAGCAGTACTTC

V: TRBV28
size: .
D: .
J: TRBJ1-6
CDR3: CASSLGFPDRAKDSPLHF
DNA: TGTGCCAGCAGTTTAGGATTTCCGGACAGAGCAAAAGATTCACCCCTCCACTTT

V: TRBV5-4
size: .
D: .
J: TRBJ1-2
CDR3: CASSPGQLTLSEGYTF
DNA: TGTGCCAGCAGCCCTGGACAGCTGACTCTATCAGAAGGCTACACCTTC

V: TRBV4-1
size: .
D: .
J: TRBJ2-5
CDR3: CASSQAATQETQYF
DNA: TGCGCCAGCAGCCAGGCTGCCACCCAAGAGACCCAGTACTTC

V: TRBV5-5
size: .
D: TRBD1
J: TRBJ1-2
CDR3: CASSLQEGALNGYTF
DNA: TGTGCCAGCAGCTTGCAGGAGGGGGCGCTGAATGGCTACACCTTC